This T cell receptor (beta chain) was recorded in a study of cytomegalovirus exposure and HLA in healthy donors. General observations from the study: The classifier reportedly diagnosed cytomegalovirus status with high specificity and sensitivity. It was approximately 160 TCR beta chains that were listed as cytomegalovirus-associated. CMV antigen specificity of a few CMV-associated chains was confirmed in vitro.

About this clone itself: Its target is not known.

There are 18 residues in the CDR3. CDR1 is SGHTA and CDR2 is FQGTGA in the germline V gene. V was pared by 2 bases and J by 7 bases, with 24 bases between. The method was immunoSEQ multiplex PCR; TCRdb's version includes in-frame clones alone and lacks a portion of them. The sample holds approximately 110,000 clones, 70% to 90% seen once. The specimen sequenced was PBMCs. This sequence originates from a woman between 18 and 29 years old in good health and CMV-seropositive. The chain joins TRBV7-3 to TRBJ2-1; no firm D call. Here the CDR3 reads CASSLAELRTPRKNEQFF. The CDR3 nucleotides are TGTGCCAGCAGCTTAGCGGAACTAAGAACCCCACGTAAAAATGAGCAGTTCTTC.